This T cell receptor (beta chain) came from a study of blood T cell repertoires in COVID-19. Study background: Donors in the United States, Italy and Spain gave samples during acute or convalescent COVID-19. Sample material is recorded as cDNA or gDNA derived from T cells, B-cell-depleted T cells, or PBMCs.

Trimming pared 6 bases from V and 11 bases from J, leaving 22 bases between. CDR1 MNHEY and CDR2 SVGAGI come from the germline V gene. The CDR3 is 14 amino acids. Authors' methods: Estimates of nucleated cell counts were drawn from the amplification of reference gene primers. This table comes from immunoSEQ multiplex PCR, and its TCRdb copy is limited to in-frame clones, with some not included. For V, J and clone size, that table is used; D and trimming come from the DNA. The data show more than 60,000 clones, with 91% seen just once and about 6.1% held by the top ten. Material: peripheral blood. The sequence was collected from a human donor in a cohort sampled during active COVID-19. The rearrangement uses TRBV6-5 and TRBJ1-1, with D perhaps matching TRBD1 (6 bases). In nucleotides, the CDR3 is TGTGCCAGCAGCCAACGACCGCCAGGGGAAGGGGCTTTCTTT. Translating gives CASSQRPPGEGAFF.